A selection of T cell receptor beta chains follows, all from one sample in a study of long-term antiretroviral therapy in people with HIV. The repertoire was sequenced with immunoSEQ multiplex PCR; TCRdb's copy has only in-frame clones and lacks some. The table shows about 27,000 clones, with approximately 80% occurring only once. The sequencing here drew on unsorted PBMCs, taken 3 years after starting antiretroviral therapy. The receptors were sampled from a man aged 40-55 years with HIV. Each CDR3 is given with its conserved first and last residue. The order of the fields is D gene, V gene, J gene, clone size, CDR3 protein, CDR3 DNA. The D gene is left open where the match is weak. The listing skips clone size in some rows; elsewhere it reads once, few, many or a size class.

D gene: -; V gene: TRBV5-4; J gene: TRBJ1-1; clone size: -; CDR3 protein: CASSFGVTEAFF; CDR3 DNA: TGTGCCAGCAGCTTTGGGGTCACTGAAGCTTTCTTT
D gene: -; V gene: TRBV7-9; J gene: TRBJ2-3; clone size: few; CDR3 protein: CASSFPTPDTQYF; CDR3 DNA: TGTGCCAGCAGCTTTCCTACTCCAGATACGCAGTATTTT
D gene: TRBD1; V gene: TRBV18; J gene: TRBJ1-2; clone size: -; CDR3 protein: CASSPDRGSYGYTF; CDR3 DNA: TGTGCCAGCTCACCAGACAGGGGCTCCTATGGCTACACCTTC
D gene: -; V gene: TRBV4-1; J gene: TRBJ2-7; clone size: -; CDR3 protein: CASSLLRGYYEQYF; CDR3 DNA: TGCGCCAGCAGCCTACTCAGGGGCTACTACGAGCAGTACTTC
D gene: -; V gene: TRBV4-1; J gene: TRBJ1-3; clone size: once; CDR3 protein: CASSQGVGVSGNTIYF; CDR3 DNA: TGCGCCAGCAGCCAAGGGGTCGGTGTCTCTGGAAACACCATATATTTT
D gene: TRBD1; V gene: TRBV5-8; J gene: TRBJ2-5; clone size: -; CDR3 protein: CASSLNGRGETQYF; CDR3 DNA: TGTGCCAGCAGCTTAAATGGCAGGGGGGAGACCCAGTACTTC
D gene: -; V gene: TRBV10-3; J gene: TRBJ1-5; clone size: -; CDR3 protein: CAIRDSQNSNQPQHF; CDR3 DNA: TGTGCCATCAGGGACAGTCAAAATAGCAATCAGCCCCAGCATTTT
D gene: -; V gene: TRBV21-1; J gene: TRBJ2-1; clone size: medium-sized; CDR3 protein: CASSKGIIFVVYNSYNEQFF; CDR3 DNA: TGTGCCAGCAGCAAGGGAATTATTTTTGTGGTGTACAACTCCTACAATGAGCAGTTCTTC
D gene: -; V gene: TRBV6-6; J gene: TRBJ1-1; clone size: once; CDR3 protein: CASSYSGASPFF; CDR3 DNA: TGTGCCAGCAGTTACTCGGGGGCCTCTCCTTTCTTT
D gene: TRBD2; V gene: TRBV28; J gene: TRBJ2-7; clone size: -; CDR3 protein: CASSGTYEQYF; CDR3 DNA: TGTGCCTCTAGCGGAACCTACGAGCAGTACTTC
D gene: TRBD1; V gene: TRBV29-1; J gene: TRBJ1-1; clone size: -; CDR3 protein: CSVEDPTGVRNTEAFF; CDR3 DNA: TGCAGCGTCGAAGATCCAACAGGGGTAAGGAACACTGAAGCTTTCTTT
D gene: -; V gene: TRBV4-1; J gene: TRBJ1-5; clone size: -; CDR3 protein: CASSQDRTGQPQHF; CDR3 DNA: TGCGCCAGCAGCCAGGACCGGACGGGTCAGCCCCAGCATTTT
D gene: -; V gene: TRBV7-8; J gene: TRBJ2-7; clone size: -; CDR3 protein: CASSFRGTDYEQYF; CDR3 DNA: TGTGCCAGCAGCTTTCGGGGCACGGACTACGAGCAGTACTTC
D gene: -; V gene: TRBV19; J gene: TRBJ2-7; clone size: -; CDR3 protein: CASSSTGSSYEQYF; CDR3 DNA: TGTGCCAGTAGTTCCACAGGTAGCTCCTACGAGCAGTACTTC
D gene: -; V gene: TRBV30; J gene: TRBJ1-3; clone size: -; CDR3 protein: CAWSVGGSQNTIYF; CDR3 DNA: TGTGCCTGGAGTGTAGGCGGCAGCCAAAACACCATATATTTT
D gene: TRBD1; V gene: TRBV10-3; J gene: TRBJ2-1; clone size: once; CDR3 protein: CASYRDSALNEQFF; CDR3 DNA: TGTGCCAGTTACCGGGACAGTGCCCTCAATGAGCAGTTCTTC
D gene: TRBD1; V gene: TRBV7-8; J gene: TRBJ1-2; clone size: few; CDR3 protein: CASSLLQGTNYGYTF; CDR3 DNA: TGTGCCAGCAGCTTGTTACAGGGGACAAACTATGGCTACACCTTC
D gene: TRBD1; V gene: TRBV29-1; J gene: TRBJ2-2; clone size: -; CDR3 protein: CSTRTGVNGELFF; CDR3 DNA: TGCAGCACAAGGACAGGGGTCAACGGGGAGCTGTTTTTT
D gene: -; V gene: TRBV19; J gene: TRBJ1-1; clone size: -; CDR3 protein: CASLLTGMNTEAFF; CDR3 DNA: TGTGCCAGCCTATTAACAGGGATGAACACTGAAGCTTTCTTT
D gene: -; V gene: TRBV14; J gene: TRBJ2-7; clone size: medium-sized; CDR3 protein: CASSQDRYHEQYF; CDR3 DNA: TGTGCCAGCAGCCAAGACCGGTACCACGAGCAGTACTTC
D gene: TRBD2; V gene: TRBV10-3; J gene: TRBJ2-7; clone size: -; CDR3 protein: CAIRGTSETYEQYF; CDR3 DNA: TGTGCCATCAGGGGGACTAGCGAGACCTACGAGCAGTACTTC
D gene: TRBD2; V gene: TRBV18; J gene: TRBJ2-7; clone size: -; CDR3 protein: CASSPMSGARDEQYF; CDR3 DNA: TGTGCCAGCTCACCAATGAGCGGGGCGCGGGACGAGCAGTACTTC
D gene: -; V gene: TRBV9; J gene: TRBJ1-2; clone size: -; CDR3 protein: CASSVGFGPGHEIYGYTF; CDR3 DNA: TGTGCCAGCAGCGTAGGGTTTGGACCGGGACACGAAATTTATGGCTACACCTTC
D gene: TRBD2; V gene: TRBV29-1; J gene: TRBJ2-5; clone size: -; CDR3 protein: CSVTSPGGKETQYF; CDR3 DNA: TGCAGCGTCACCTCACCGGGAGGGAAAGAGACCCAGTACTTC
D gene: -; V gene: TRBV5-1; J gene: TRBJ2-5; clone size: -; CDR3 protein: CASSLSGQETQYF; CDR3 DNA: TGCGCCAGCAGCTTGTCCGGTCAAGAGACCCAGTACTTC
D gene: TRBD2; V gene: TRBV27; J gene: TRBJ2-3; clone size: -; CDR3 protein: CASRLAGGFFSDTQYF; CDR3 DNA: TGTGCCAGCCGACTAGCGGGGGGCTTTTTTTCTGATACGCAGTATTTT
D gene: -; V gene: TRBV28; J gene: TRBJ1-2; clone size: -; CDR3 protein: CASSLNRHIGYTF; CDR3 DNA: TGTGCCAGCAGTTTAAACAGGCATATTGGCTACACCTTC
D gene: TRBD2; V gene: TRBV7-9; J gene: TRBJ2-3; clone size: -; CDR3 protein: CASSPGGDTQYF; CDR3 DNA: TGTGCCAGCAGCCCGGGGGGAGATACGCAGTATTTT
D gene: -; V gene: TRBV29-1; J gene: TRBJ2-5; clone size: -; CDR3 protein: CSVEDLVRRETQYF; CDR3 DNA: TGCAGCGTTGAAGATCTGGTTCGAAGGGAGACCCAGTACTTC
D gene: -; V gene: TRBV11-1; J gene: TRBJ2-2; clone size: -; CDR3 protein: CASSLGRNTNTGELFF; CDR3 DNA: TGTGCCAGCAGCTTAGGACGGAACACGAACACCGGGGAGCTGTTTTTT
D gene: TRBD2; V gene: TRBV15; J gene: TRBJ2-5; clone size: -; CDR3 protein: CATSRDSGGLVFPETQYF; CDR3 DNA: TGTGCCACCAGCAGAGATTCGGGAGGGTTAGTTTTTCCGGAGACCCAGTACTTC
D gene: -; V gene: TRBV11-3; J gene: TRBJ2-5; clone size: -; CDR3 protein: CASSLGREGETQYF; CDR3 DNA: TGTGCCAGCAGCTTAGGGCGGGAAGGGGAGACCCAGTACTTC
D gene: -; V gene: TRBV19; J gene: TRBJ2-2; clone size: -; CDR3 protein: CASSMFFETGELFF; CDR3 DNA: TGTGCCAGTAGTATGTTTTTTGAGACCGGGGAGCTGTTTTTT
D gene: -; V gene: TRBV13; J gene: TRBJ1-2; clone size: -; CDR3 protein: CASSQRNLAANYGYTF; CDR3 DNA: TGTGCCAGCAGCCAAAGGAACCTGGCGGCTAACTATGGCTACACCTTC
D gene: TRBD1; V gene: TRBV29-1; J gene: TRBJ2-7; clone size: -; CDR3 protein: CSVEGQGEQYF; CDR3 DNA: TGCAGCGTTGAGGGACAGGGAGAGCAGTACTTC
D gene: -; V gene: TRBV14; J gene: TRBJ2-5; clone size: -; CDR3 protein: CASSQGEGYGETQYF; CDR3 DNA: TGTGCCAGCAGCCAAGGAGAAGGGTACGGAGAGACCCAGTACTTC
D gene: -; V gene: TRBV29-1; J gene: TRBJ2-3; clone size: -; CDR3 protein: CSVTTGPHADTQYF; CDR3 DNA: TGCAGCGTTACGACCGGGCCTCACGCAGATACGCAGTATTTT
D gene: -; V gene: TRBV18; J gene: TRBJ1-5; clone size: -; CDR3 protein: CASSPTDSLNQPQHF; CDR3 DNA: TGTGCCAGCTCACCAACGGACAGCCTCAATCAGCCCCAGCATTTT
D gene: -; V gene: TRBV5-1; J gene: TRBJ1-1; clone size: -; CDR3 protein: CASSSGGRGTEAFF; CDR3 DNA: TGCGCCAGCAGCTCGGGGGGCCGTGGCACTGAAGCTTTCTTT
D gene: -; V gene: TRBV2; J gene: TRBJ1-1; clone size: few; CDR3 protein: CASSLGANTEAFF; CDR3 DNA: TGTGCCAGCAGTTTGGGCGCGAACACTGAAGCTTTCTTT
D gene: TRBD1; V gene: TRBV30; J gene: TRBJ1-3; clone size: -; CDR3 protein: CAWTWGQGGRNTIYF; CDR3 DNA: TGTGCCTGGACCTGGGGACAGGGCGGTCGGAACACCATATATTTT
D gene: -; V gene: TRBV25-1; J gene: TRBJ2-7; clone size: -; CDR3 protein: CASSEFDSSYEQYF; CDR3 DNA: TGTGCCAGCAGTGAATTTGACAGCTCCTACGAGCAGTACTTC
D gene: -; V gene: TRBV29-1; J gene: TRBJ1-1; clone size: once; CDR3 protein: CSVSQPEAFF; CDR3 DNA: TGCAGCGTTTCGCAGCCTGAAGCTTTCTTT
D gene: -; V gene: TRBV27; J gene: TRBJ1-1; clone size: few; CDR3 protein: CASSLRGPWDTEAFF; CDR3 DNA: TGTGCCAGCAGTTTAAGGGGCCCCTGGGACACTGAAGCTTTCTTT
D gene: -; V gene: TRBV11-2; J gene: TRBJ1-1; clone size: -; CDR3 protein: CASSWSSPPEPEAFF; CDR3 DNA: TGTGCCAGCAGCTGGTCCAGCCCTCCCGAACCTGAAGCTTTCTTT
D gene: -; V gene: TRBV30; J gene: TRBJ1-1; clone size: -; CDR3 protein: CAWNPLQNTEAFF; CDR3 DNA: TGTGCCTGGAACCCCCTACAGAACACTGAAGCTTTCTTT
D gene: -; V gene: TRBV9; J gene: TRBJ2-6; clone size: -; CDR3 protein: CASSDRAASGANVLTF; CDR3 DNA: TGTGCCAGCAGCGATCGGGCCGCCTCTGGGGCCAACGTCCTGACTTTC
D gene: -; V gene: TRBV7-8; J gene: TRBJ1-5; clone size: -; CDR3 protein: CASSLSAAGIQPQHF; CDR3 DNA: TGTGCCAGCAGCTTATCGGCAGCCGGTATTCAGCCCCAGCATTTT
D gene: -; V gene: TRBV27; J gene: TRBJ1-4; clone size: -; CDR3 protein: CASSSGANEKLFF; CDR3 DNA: TGTGCCAGCAGTTCGGGGGCAAATGAAAAACTGTTTTTT